This T cell receptor beta chain was profiled in a study of T cell changes during pregnancy in multiple sclerosis. Method: immunoSEQ multiplex PCR; TCRdb's copy keeps in-frame clones and lacks some. Of 30,000 to 40,000 clones in the sample, approximately 90% are singletons; the top ten hold 0.56%. CDR3 size: 14 residues. Germline trimming cut 5 bases from V and 6 bases from J; bases unmatched to any gene: 9. Germline CDR1 is SGHTA and CDR2 is FQGNSA. The V gene is TRBV7-2, the J gene TRBJ1-1; 7 positions agree with TRBD1. The clonotype originates from a female donor with multiple sclerosis, enrolled in a pregnancy study. Specimen: CD4+ T cells from peripheral blood mononuclear cells, collected before pregnancy. The CDR3 sequence: CASSQDRFVAEAFF. Here the CDR3 DNA reads TGTGCCAGCAGCCAGGACAGGTTTGTGGCTGAAGCTTTCTTT.